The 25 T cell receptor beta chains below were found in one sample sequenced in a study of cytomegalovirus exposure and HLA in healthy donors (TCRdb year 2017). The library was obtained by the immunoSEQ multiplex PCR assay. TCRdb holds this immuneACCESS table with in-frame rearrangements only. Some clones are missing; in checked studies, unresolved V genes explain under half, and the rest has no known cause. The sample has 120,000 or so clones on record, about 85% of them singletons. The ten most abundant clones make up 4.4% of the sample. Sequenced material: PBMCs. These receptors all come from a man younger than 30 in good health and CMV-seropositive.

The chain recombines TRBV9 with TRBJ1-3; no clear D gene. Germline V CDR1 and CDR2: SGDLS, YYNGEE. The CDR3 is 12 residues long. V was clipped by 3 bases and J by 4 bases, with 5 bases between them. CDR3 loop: CASSEAGNTIYF. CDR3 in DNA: TGTGCCAGCAGCGAAGCGGGAAACACCATATATTTT.

The DNA of the CDR3 is TGTGCCAGCAGCCCACCTGAGCTGGCGTTCGCGGATGGCTACACCTTC. It yields the protein CASSPPELAFADGYTF. The J gene is TRBJ1-2, the V gene TRBV7-9; unclear D gene. The CDR3 runs 16 residues. V was clipped by 5 bases and J by 6 bases, with 22 bases between them. Germline V gene data show CDR1 as SEHNR and CDR2 as FQNEAQ (reference sequence).

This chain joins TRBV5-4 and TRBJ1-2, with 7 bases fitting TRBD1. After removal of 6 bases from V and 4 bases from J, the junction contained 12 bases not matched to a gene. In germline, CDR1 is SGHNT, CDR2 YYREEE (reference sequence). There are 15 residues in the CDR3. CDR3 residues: CASTYGDRSLYGYTF. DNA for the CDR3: TGTGCCAGCACCTATGGGGACAGATCCCTCTATGGCTACACCTTC.

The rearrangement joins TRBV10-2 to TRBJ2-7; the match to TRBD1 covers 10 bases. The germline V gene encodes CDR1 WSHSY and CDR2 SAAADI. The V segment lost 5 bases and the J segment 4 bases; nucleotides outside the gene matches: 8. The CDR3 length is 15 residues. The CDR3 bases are TGCGCCAGCAGTAACTACCGACAGGGGGCATACGAGCAGTACTTC. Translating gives CASSNYRQGAYEQYF.

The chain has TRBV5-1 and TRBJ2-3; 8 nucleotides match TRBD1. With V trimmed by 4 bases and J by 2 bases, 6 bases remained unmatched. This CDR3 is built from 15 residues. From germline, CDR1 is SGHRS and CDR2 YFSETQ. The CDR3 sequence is CASSRGQAITDTQYF. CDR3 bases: TGCGCCAGCAGCCGGGGACAGGCAATCACAGATACGCAGTATTTT.

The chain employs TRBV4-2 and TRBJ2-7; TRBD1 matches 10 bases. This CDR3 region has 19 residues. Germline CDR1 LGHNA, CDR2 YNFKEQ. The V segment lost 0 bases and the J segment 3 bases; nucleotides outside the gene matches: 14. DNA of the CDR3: TGTGCCAGCAGCCAAGAAAGGTATAGTGCGGGACAGGGGATCTACGAGCAGTACTTC. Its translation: CASSQERYSAGQGIYEQYF.

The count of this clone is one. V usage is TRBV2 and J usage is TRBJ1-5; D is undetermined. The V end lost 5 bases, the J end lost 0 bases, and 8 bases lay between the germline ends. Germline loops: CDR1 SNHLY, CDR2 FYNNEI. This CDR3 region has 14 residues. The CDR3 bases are TGTGCCAGCAGTAAGGAGTATAGCAATCAGCCCCAGCATTTT. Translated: CASSKEYSNQPQHF.

Here the CDR3 reads CASRTVRGTEAFF. For the CDR3, the DNA is TGTGCCAGCAGGACGGTAAGGGGCACTGAAGCTTTCTTT. This chain links TRBV27 with TRBJ1-1, with a possible D match to TRBD1 (5 bases). The CDR3 is 13 amino acids. The germline CDR1 and CDR2 sequences are MNHEY and SMNVEV (reference sequence). V gave up 6 bases and J gave up 4 bases, with 12 bases separating them.

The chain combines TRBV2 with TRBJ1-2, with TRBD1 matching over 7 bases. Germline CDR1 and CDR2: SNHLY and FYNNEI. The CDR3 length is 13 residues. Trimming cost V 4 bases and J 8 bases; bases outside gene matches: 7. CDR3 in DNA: TGTGCCAGCAGTGGGACAGGATCGGAGGGCTACACCTTC. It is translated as CASSGTGSEGYTF.

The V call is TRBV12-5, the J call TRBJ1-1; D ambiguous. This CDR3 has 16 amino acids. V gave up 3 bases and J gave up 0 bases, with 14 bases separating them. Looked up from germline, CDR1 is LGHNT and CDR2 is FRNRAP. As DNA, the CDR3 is TGTGCTAGTGGTTTACCCAACCCCGGGGTGAACACTGAAGCTTTCTTT. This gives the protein CASGLPNPGVNTEAFF.

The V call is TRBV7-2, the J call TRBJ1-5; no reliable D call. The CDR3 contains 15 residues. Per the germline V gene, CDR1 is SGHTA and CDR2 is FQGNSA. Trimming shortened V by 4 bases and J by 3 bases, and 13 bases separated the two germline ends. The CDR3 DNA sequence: TGTGCCAGCAGCTCCGCCCCAGGAAACAATCAGCCCCAGCATTTT. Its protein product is CASSSAPGNNQPQHF.

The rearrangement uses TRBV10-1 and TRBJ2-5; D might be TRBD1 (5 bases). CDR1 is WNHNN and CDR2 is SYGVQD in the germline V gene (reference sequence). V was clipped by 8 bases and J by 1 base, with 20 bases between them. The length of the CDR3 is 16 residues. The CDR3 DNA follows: TGCGCCAGCCCTCCCCCCAGGGTAAGCCGCCAAGAGACCCAGTACTTC. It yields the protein CASPPPRVSRQETQYF.

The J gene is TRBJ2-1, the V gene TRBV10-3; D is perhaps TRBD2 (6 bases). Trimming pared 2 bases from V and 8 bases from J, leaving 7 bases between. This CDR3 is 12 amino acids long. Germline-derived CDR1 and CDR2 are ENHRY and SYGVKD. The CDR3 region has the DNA TGTGCCATCAGTGAGCGGGAGCATGAGCAGTTCTTC. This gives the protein CAISEREHEQFF.

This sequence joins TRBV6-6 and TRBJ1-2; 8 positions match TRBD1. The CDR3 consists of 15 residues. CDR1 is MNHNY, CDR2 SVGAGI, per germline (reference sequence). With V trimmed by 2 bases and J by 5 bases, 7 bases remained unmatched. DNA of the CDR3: TGTGCCAGCAGTTACCGTGTGGACAGGGATTATGGCTACACCTTC. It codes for CASSYRVDRDYGYTF.

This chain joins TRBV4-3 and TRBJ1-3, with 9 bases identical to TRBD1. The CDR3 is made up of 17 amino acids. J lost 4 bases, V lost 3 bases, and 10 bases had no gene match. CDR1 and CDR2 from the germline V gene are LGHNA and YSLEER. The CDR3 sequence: CASSHLSGGTGGNTIYF. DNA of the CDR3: TGCGCCAGCAGCCATCTCTCAGGGGGGACAGGGGGAAACACCATATATTTT.

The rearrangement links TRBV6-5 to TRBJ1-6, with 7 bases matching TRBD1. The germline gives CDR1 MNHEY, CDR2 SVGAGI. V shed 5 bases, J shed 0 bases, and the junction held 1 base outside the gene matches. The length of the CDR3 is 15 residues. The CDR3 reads CASSRTGSYNSPLHF. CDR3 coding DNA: TGTGCCAGCAGTAGGACAGGCTCCTATAATTCACCCCTCCACTTT.

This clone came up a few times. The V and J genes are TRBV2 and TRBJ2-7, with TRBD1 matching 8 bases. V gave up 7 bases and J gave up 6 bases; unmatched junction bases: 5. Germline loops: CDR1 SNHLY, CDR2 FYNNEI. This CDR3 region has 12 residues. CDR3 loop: CASIRTGREQYF. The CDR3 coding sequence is TGTGCCAGCATCAGGACAGGGCGCGAGCAGTACTTC.

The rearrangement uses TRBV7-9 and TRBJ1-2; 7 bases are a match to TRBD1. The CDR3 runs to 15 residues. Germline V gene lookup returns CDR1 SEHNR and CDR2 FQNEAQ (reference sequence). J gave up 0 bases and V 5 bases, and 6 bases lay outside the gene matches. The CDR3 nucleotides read TGTGCCAGCAGCCCCCGGGACAGAGCTAACTATGGCTACACCTTC. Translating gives CASSPRDRANYGYTF.

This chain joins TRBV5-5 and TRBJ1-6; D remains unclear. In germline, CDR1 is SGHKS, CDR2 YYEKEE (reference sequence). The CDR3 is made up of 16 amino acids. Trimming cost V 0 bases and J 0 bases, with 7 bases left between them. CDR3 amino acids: CASSLESSSYNSPLHF. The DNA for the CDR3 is TGTGCCAGCAGCTTGGAGTCTAGCTCCTATAATTCACCCCTCCACTTT.

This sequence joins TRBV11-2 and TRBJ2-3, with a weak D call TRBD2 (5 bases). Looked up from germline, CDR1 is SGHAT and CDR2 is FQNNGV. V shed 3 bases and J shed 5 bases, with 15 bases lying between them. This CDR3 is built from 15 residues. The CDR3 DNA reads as TGTGCCAGCAGCTTTGGGAGCCCCTCCGGAGATACGCAGTATTTT. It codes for CASSFGSPSGDTQYF.

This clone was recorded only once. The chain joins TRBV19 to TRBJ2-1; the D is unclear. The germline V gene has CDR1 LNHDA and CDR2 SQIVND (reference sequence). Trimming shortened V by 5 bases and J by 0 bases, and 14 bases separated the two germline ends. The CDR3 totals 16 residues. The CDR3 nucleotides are TGTGCCAGTAGTGGGCAGCACCAAACCTCCTACAATGAGCAGTTCTTC. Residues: CASSGQHQTSYNEQFF.

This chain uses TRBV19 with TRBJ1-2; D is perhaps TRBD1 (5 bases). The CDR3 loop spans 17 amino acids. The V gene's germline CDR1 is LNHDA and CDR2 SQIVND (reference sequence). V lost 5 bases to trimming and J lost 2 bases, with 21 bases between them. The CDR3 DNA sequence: TGTGCCAGTAGTGTAATCTTGGGACTGGGGCCGAACTATGGCTACACCTTC. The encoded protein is CASSVILGLGPNYGYTF.

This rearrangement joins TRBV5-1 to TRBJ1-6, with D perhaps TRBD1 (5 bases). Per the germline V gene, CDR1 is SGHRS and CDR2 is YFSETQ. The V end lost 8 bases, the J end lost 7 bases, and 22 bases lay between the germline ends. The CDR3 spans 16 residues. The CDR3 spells CASRLGAHSDNSPLHF. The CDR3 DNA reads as TGCGCCAGTCGACTAGGGGCCCATTCGGACAATTCACCCCTCCACTTT.

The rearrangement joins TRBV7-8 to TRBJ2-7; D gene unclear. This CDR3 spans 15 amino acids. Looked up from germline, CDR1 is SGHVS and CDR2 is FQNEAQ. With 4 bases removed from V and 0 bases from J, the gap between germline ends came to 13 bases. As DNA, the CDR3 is TGTGCCAGCAGCTACCGCGCCGAGAGCTCCTACGAGCAGTACTTC. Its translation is CASSYRAESSYEQYF. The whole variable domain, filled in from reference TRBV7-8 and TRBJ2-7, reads GAGVSQSPRYKVAKRGQDVALRCDPISGHVSLFWYQQALGQGPEFLTYFQNEAQLDKSGLPSDRFFAERPEGSVSTLKIQRTQQEDSAVYLCASSYRAESSYEQYFGPGTRLTVT.

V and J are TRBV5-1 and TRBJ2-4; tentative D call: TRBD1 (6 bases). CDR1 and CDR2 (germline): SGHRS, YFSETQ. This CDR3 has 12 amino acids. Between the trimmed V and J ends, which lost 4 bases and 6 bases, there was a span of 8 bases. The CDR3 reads CASSLQGNIQYF. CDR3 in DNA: TGCGCCAGCAGCCTACAGGGAAACATTCAGTACTTC.